The entry that follows covers one T cell receptor (beta chain) sequence. Its antigen is unidentified. Profiling relied on immunoSEQ multiplex PCR, and the TCRdb table lists in-frame clones only, not all of them. The sample records 330,000 or so clones, more than 80% being singletons. This entry is derived from a study of cytomegalovirus exposure and HLA in healthy donors. Study-wide findings and caveats: Reported results showed that the classifier diagnosed cytomegalovirus status with high specificity and sensitivity.

The germline V and J ends were trimmed by 4 bases and 4 bases, with 15 bases remaining between them. CDR3 size: 15 residues. Germline CDR1 is SGHRS and CDR2 is YFSETQ. Specimen: PBMCs. This chain joins TRBV5-1 and TRBJ2-4; TRBD2 is a possible D gene (6 bases). The TCR sequence derives from a woman under 30 in good health and CMV-seronegative. CDR3 amino acids: CASSAAGGPKNIQYF. CDR3 coding DNA: TGCGCCAGCAGCGCCGCTGGAGGGCCTAAAAACATTCAGTACTTC.